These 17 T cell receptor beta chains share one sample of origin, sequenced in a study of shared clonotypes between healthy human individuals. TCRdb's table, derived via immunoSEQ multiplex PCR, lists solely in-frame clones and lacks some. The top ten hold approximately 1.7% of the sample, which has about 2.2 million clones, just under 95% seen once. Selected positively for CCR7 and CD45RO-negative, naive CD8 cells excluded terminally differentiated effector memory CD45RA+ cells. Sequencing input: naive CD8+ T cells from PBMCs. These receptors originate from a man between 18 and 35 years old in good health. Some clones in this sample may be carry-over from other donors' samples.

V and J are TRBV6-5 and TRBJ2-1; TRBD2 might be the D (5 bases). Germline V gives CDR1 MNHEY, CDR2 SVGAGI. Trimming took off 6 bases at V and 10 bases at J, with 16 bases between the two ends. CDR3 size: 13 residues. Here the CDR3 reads CASSLGFSGEQFF. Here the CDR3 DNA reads TGTGCCAGCAGCCTGGGGTTCAGCGGCGAGCAGTTCTTC.

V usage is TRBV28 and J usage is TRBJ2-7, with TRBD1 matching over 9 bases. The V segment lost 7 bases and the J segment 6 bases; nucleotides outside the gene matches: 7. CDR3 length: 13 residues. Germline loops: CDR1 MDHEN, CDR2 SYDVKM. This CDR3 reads CASKGQGLGEQYF. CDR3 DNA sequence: TGTGCCAGCAAGGGACAGGGATTGGGCGAGCAGTACTTC.

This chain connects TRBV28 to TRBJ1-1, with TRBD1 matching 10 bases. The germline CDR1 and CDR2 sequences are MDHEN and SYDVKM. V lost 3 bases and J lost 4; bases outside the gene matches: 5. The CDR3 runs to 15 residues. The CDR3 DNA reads TGTGCCAGCAGTTTGACAGGGGGCGAGGGCACTGAAGCTTTCTTT. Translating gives CASSLTGGEGTEAFF. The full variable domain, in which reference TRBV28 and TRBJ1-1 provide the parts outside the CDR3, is DVKVTQSSRYLVKRTGEKVFLECVQDMDHENMFWYRQDPGLGLRLIYFSYDVKMKEKGDIPEGYSVSREKKERFSLILESASTNQTSMYLCASSLTGGEGTEAFFGQGTRLTVV.

CDR3 loop: CASSADTGSYNEQFF. The CDR3 DNA is TGTGCCAGCAGTGCGGACACGGGCTCCTACAATGAGCAGTTCTTC. V usage is TRBV2 and J usage is TRBJ2-1; D is perhaps TRBD1 (5 bases). V was shortened by 4 bases and J by 0 bases, with 10 bases between the two germline ends. The germline V gene encodes CDR1 SNHLY and CDR2 FYNNEI. The length of the CDR3 is 15 residues.

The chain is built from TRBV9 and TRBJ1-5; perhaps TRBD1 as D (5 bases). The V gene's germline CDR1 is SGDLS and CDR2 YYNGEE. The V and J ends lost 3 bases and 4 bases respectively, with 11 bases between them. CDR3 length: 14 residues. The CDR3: CASSDGTVNQPQHF. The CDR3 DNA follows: TGTGCCAGCAGCGACGGGACGGTGAATCAGCCCCAGCATTTT.

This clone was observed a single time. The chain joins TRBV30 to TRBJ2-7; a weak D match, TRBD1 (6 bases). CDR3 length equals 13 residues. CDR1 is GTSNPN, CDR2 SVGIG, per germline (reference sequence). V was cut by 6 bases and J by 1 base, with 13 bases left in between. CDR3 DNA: TGTGCCTGCCACCGAACAGGGTCCTACGAGCAGTACTTC. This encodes CACHRTGSYEQYF.

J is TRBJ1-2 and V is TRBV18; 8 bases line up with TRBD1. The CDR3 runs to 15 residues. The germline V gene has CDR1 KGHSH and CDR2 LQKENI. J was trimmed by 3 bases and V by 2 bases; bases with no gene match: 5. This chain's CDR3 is CASSPLGQADYGYTF. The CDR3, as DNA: TGTGCCAGCTCACCATTGGGACAGGCCGACTATGGCTACACCTTC.

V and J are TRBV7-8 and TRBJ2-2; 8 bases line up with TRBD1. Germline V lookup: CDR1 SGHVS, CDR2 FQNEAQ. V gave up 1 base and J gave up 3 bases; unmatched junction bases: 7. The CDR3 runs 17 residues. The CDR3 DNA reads TGTGCCAGCAGCTTAGAACGTCAGGGGGCGTACACCGGGGAGCTGTTTTTT. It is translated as CASSLERQGAYTGELFF.

CDR3 sequence: CASSFFPWASGNDYNEQFF. The CDR3 bases are TGTGCCAGCAGTTTTTTCCCCTGGGCTAGCGGGAATGACTACAATGAGCAGTTCTTC. The V and J genes are TRBV27 and TRBJ2-1; 9 bases agree with TRBD2. The CDR3 consists of 19 residues. In germline, CDR1 is MNHEY, CDR2 SMNVEV (reference sequence). J was trimmed by 3 bases and V by 3 bases; bases with no gene match: 15.

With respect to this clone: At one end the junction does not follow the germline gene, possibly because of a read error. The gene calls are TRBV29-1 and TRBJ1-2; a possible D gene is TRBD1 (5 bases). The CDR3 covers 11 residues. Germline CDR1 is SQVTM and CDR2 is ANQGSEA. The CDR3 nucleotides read TGCAGCGTTTTGTCAGGGCGTCGGGGTTCCTTC. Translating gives CSVLSGRRGSF.

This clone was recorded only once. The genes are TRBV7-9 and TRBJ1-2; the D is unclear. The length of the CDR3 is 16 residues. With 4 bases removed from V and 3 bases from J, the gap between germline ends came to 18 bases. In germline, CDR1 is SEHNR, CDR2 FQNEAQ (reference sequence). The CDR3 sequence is CASSSLRRQADYGYTF. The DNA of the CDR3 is TGTGCCAGCAGCTCACTCCGCCGGCAAGCGGACTATGGCTACACCTTC.

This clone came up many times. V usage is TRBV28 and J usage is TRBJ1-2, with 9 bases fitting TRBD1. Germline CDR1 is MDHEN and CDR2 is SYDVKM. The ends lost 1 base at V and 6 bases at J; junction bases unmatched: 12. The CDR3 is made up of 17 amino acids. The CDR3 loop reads CASSLFGTGRSGDGYTF. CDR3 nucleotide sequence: TGTGCCAGCAGTTTATTCGGGACAGGGAGGTCAGGGGATGGCTACACCTTC.

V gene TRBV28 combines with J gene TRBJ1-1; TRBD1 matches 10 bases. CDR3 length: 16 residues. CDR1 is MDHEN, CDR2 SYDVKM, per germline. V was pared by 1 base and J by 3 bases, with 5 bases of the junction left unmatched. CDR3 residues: CASSLSVGTGDTEAFF. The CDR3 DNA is TGTGCCAGCAGTTTATCCGTCGGGACAGGGGACACTGAAGCTTTCTTT.

Here the CDR3 DNA reads TGTGCCATCAGTGATTTGGACAGCTTATACGAGCAGTACTTC. As protein: CAISDLDSLYEQYF. The chain uses TRBV10-3 and TRBJ2-7; possible D gene TRBD1, 6 bases. The length of the CDR3 is 14 residues. The V gene lost 3 bases and the J gene lost 4 bases, with 13 bases spanning the gap. The germline CDR1 and CDR2 sequences are ENHRY and SYGVKD.

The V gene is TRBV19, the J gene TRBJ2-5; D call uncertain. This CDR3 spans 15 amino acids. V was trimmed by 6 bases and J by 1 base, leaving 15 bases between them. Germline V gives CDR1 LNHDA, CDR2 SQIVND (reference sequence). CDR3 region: CASSPRLSLQETQYF. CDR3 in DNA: TGTGCCAGTAGCCCCCGACTCTCACTCCAAGAGACCCAGTACTTC.

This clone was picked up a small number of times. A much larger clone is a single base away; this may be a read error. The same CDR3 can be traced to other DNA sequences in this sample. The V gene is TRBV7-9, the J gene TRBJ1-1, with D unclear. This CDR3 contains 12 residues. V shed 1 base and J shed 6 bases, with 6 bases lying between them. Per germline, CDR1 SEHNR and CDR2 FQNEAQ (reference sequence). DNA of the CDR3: TGTGCCAGCAGCTTAGAGGGAGCTGAAGCTTTCTTT. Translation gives CASSLEGAEAFF.

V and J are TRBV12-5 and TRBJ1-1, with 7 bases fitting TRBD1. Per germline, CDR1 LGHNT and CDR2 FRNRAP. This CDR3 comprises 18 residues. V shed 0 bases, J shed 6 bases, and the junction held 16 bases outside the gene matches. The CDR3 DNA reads TGTGCTAGTGGTTTGGTACCTCCTCAGGGGGATAGATTGGCTGAAGCTTTCTTT. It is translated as CASGLVPPQGDRLAEAFF.